The 24 T cell receptor beta chains below come from one sample, sequenced in a study of blood T cell repertoires in COVID-19. Repertoires were generated with immunoSEQ multiplex PCR, while TCRdb's copy carries only in-frame clones and drops some. The table shows roughly 220,000 clones, with roughly 90% occurring only once. The sequenced material came from PBMCs or T cells enriched from blood (not recorded which). Source of these receptors: a woman aged 40 to 50 with acute COVID-19.

In this sample, this clone turned up a few times. This chain uses TRBV6-1 with TRBJ1-1, with a possible D match to TRBD1 (6 bases). The CDR3 contains 16 residues. CDR1 is MNHNS, CDR2 SASEGT, per germline. Trimming shortened V by 2 bases and J by 4 bases, and 17 bases separated the two germline ends. In DNA form, the CDR3 reads TGTGCCAGCAGTGAACTCCAGGGGAGTGGGATCACTGAAGCTTTCTTT. Its translation: CASSELQGSGITEAFF.

V usage is TRBV6-1 and J usage is TRBJ1-3; TRBD1 aligns across 8 bases. The J segment lost 1 base and the V segment lost 3 bases, leaving 5 bases of the junction unmatched. Germline CDR1 reads MNHNS; CDR2 reads SASEGT. The CDR3 sequence is 16 residues long. CDR3 amino acids: CASSETGARSGNTIYF. The CDR3 bases are TGTGCCAGCAGTGAGACAGGGGCTAGGTCTGGAAACACCATATATTTT.

The rearrangement joins TRBV18 to TRBJ2-7, with TRBD1 identical over 8 bases. The V gene's germline CDR1 is KGHSH and CDR2 LQKENI. There are 13 residues in the CDR3. V trimming: 6 bases; J trimming: 3 bases; junction bases outside the gene matches: 4. The CDR3 DNA is TGTGCCAGCTCGGCCGGGACAGGCTACGAGCAGTACGTC. Encoded protein: CASSAGTGYEQYV.

In its sample, this clone was seen a few times. The J gene is TRBJ1-2, the V gene TRBV7-9; D remains ambiguous. The CDR3 consists of 14 residues. V was shortened by 5 bases and J by 7 bases, with 17 bases between the two germline ends. The germline V gene encodes CDR1 SEHNR and CDR2 FQNEAQ (reference sequence). DNA for the CDR3: TGTGCCAGCAGCCAGATCTGGCAGGCGAGTGGCTACACCTTC. Protein: CASSQIWQASGYTF.

The V and J genes are TRBV7-9 and TRBJ1-5, with D possibly being TRBD1 (6 bases). Looked up from germline, CDR1 is SEHNR and CDR2 is FQNEAQ (reference sequence). The CDR3 extends over 17 amino acids. V was trimmed by 0 bases and J by 6 bases, leaving 18 bases between them. The CDR3 DNA is TGTGCCAGCAGCTTAGCCCGGACAGACTCTTCACTTCAGCCCCAGCATTTT. Amino acids: CASSLARTDSSLQPQHF.

The chain recombines TRBV5-1 with TRBJ2-3; 11 positions agree with TRBD2. Germline CDR1 is SGHRS and CDR2 is YFSETQ. This CDR3 spans 14 amino acids. Unmatched junction bases numbered 12, after V lost 3 bases and J lost 15 bases. In nucleotides, the CDR3 is TGCGCCAGCAGCTCGGCGGGGCTAGCGGGGGGTATTTATTTT. Its protein product is CASSSAGLAGGIYF.

The rearrangement uses TRBV5-1 and TRBJ1-6; 9 bases agree with TRBD1. V shed 5 bases, J shed 10 bases, and the junction held 13 bases outside the gene matches. The CDR3 covers 16 residues. In germline, CDR1 is SGHRS, CDR2 YFSETQ. The CDR3 region has the DNA TGCGCCAGCAGTTTAAGGACAGGGGTAGAGGGATCACCCCTCCACTTT. It specifies CASSLRTGVEGSPLHF.

This clone has only one observation. The V and J genes are TRBV3-1 (or the pseudogene TRBV3-2) and TRBJ2-1, with TRBD1 matching over 10 bases. Germline V CDR1 and CDR2: LGHDT, YNNKEL (reference sequence). V was clipped by 4 bases and J by 8 bases; unmatched bases: 17. CDR3 length equals 18 residues. CDR3 sequence (DNA): TGTGCCAGCAGCCGCTACACATCGACAGGGGGCGAGAAGGATGAGCAGTTCTTC. It translates to CASSRYTSTGGEKDEQFF.

The chain joins TRBV6-6 to TRBJ1-1; D is unresolved. The CDR3 has 14 amino acids. CDR1 is MNHNY and CDR2 is SVGAGI in the germline V gene (reference sequence). V was trimmed by 5 bases and J by 4 bases, leaving 14 bases between them. This CDR3 is CASSRPGRGTEAFF. The CDR3 nucleotides are TGTGCCAGCAGTCGGCCCGGGCGGGGCACTGAAGCTTTCTTT.

The chain recombines TRBV19 with TRBJ2-6, with D possibly being TRBD2 (6 bases). Germline V gene sequence: CDR1 LNHDA, CDR2 SQIVND (reference sequence). The CDR3 contains 15 residues. Trimming left V 1 base short and J 2 bases short, with 6 bases between. CDR3: CASSIGGAGANVLTF. The CDR3 DNA reads as TGTGCCAGTAGTATAGGGGGGGCTGGGGCCAACGTCCTGACTTTC.

This rearrangement joins TRBV11-3 to TRBJ2-1; D not certain. The V gene's germline CDR1 is SGHNT and CDR2 YENEEA. V lost 5 bases and J lost 0, with 11 bases in between. CDR3 length: 15 residues. Here the CDR3 DNA reads TGTGCCAGCAGCCCTCGGCGGAGCTCCTACAATGAGCAGTTCTTC. It is translated as CASSPRRSSYNEQFF.

This CDR3 is CATSRGTGFNTGELFF. The CDR3 region has the DNA TGTGCCACCAGCAGGGGGACAGGGTTTAACACCGGGGAGCTGTTTTTT. This chain joins TRBV15 and TRBJ2-2; the match to TRBD1 covers 9 bases. V lost 3 bases, J lost 2 bases, and 4 bases stayed unmatched. CDR3 length equals 16 residues. Germline loops: CDR1 LNHNV, CDR2 YYDKDF (reference sequence).

CDR3 sequence (DNA): TGTGCCACCAGCAGGAAAGGACTCGTCTACGAGCAGTACTTC. Translating gives CATSRKGLVYEQYF. This sequence joins TRBV15 and TRBJ2-7, with D perhaps matching TRBD2 (5 bases). CDR1 is LNHNV, CDR2 YYDKDF, per germline (reference sequence). V lost 3 bases, J lost 3 bases, and 12 bases lay in between. The CDR3 consists of 14 residues. The full variable domain, with the rest looked up from reference TRBV15 and TRBJ2-7, is DAMVIQNPRYQVTQFGKPVTLSCSQTLNHNVMYWYQQKSSQAPKLLFHYYDKDFNNEADTPDNFQSRRPNTSFCFLDIRSPGLGDTAMYLCATSRKGLVYEQYFGPGTRLTVT.

The chain joins TRBV6-5 to TRBJ1-1; D call uncertain. Germline CDR1 is MNHEY and CDR2 is SVGAGI. The CDR3 spans 12 residues. V was cut by 6 bases and J by 4 bases, with 9 bases left in between. The CDR3 DNA reads as TGTGCCAGCAGCGGGGTGGGCACTGAAGCTTTCTTT. Protein sequence: CASSGVGTEAFF.

The rearrangement links TRBV5-6 to TRBJ1-5; 7 bases are a match to TRBD1. Germline V gene lookup returns CDR1 SGHDT and CDR2 YYEEEE. The CDR3 sequence is 14 residues long. The V and J ends lost 4 bases and 3 bases, in that order; junction bases with no gene match: 4. DNA for the CDR3: TGTGCCAGCAGCGATGGGACAGCCAATCAGCCCCAGCATTTT. Its protein product is CASSDGTANQPQHF. The full variable domain, completed using reference TRBV5-6 and TRBJ1-5, is DAGVTQSPTHLIKTRGQQVTLRCSPKSGHDTVSWYQQALGQGPQFIFQYYEEEERQRGNFPDRFSGHQFPNYSSELNVNALLLGDSALYLCASSDGTANQPQHFGDGTRLSIL.

The V call is TRBV27, the J call TRBJ1-5; D unresolved. Germline V lookup: CDR1 MNHEY, CDR2 SMNVEV (reference sequence). V was shortened by 2 bases and J by 0 bases, with 8 bases between the two germline ends. CDR3 length: 15 amino acids. The CDR3 nucleotides are TGTGCCAGCAGTTTAGCAGGTTATAGCAATCAGCCCCAGCATTTT. Protein: CASSLAGYSNQPQHF.

The V call is TRBV3-1 (or the pseudogene TRBV3-2), the J call TRBJ1-1; a weak D match, TRBD1 (6 bases). Per germline, CDR1 LGHDT and CDR2 YNNKEL (reference sequence). V shed 4 bases and J shed 5 bases, with 11 bases lying between them. The CDR3 loop spans 13 amino acids. CDR3: CASSPRQETEAFF. In DNA, the CDR3 is TGTGCCAGCAGCCCCCGACAGGAAACTGAAGCTTTCTTT.

The chain is built from TRBV29-1 and TRBJ2-3; 7 nucleotides match TRBD2. Trimming cost V 7 bases and J 1 base; bases outside gene matches: 5. This CDR3 spans 13 amino acids. Germline CDR1 is SQVTM and CDR2 is ANQGSEA. The CDR3 sequence is CSAWGRGTDTQYF. CDR3 nucleotide sequence: TGCAGCGCATGGGGGAGGGGCACAGATACGCAGTATTTT.

The chain carries TRBV7-9 and TRBJ1-5; 10 nucleotides agree with TRBD1. This CDR3 region has 17 residues. The trim removed 4 bases at V and 1 base at J, leaving 7 bases unmatched. Germline CDR1 reads SEHNR; CDR2 reads FQNEAQ (reference sequence). DNA of the CDR3: TGTGCCAGCAGCTCAGGACAGGGGGTACGGAGCAATCAGCCCCAGCATTTT. Amino acid sequence: CASSSGQGVRSNQPQHF.

The J gene is TRBJ1-2, the V gene TRBV30; D call uncertain. Germline CDR1 is GTSNPN and CDR2 is SVGIG (reference sequence). The V end was cut by 0 bases, the J end by 8 bases, with 13 bases between. CDR3 length equals 13 residues. CDR3 in amino acids: CAWSVQPNVGYTF. CDR3 DNA sequence: TGTGCCTGGAGTGTACAACCGAACGTCGGCTACACCTTC.

V usage is TRBV7-2 and J usage is TRBJ1-1; TRBD1 matches at 10 bases. The germline V gene has CDR1 SGHTA and CDR2 FQGNSA. This CDR3 region has 14 residues. J gave up 8 bases and V 8 bases, and 11 bases lay outside the gene matches. CDR3 in amino acids: CASGSNDRGREAFF. The CDR3 nucleotides read TGTGCCAGCGGTTCCAATGACAGGGGGCGGGAAGCTTTCTTT.

The chain has TRBV24-1 and TRBJ1-2; no clear D. Germline CDR1 reads KGHDR; CDR2 reads SFDVKD. With 6 bases removed from V and 4 bases from J, the gap between germline ends came to 11 bases. The CDR3 totals 13 residues. The CDR3 DNA reads as TGTGCCACCAGTTCACCGGGAACCTATGGCTACACCTTC. Protein sequence: CATSSPGTYGYTF.

This rearrangement joins TRBV9 to TRBJ1-4; D may be TRBD1 (5 bases). There are 15 residues in the CDR3. Germline CDR1 is SGDLS and CDR2 is YYNGEE. V was trimmed by 0 bases and J by 5 bases, leaving 11 bases between them. The CDR3: CASSVDDRRNEKLFF. As DNA, the CDR3 is TGTGCCAGCAGCGTAGACGACAGAAGAAATGAAAAACTGTTTTTT. The full variable domain, rest sourced from reference TRBV9 and TRBJ1-4, is DSGVTQTPKHLITATGQRVTLRCSPRSGDLSVYWYQQSLDQGLQFLIQYYNGEERAKGNILERFSAQQFPDLHSELNLSSLELGDSALYFCASSVDDRRNEKLFFGSGTQLSVL.

This chain uses TRBV4-2 with TRBJ1-2; D may be TRBD1 (6 bases). The CDR3 contains 15 residues. Germline V gene sequence: CDR1 LGHNA, CDR2 YNFKEQ. V dropped 3 bases and J dropped 2 bases, with 13 bases sitting between them. The CDR3 DNA sequence: TGTGCCAGCAGCCAGGAAACCGGACAGAACTATGGCTACACCTTC. It yields the protein CASSQETGQNYGYTF.